These T cell receptor beta chains were read from a single sample in a study of shared clonotypes between healthy human individuals. TCRdb keeps only in-frame clones here, not all; method: immunoSEQ multiplex PCR. The sample carries 630,000 or so clones, more than 95% recorded once. Material for sequencing was naive CD8+ T cells sorted from blood. All receptors derive from a young man in good health. Each CDR3 is given with its conserved first and last residue. The D gene is left open where the match is weak.

CDR3aa | d_gene | j_gene | v_gene
CASSVDGGVQETQYF | NA | TRBJ2-5 | TRBV9
CASSQDRGTNYGYTF | NA | TRBJ1-2 | TRBV4-1
CASSFPPTGGYNEQYF | TRBD1 | TRBJ2-7 | TRBV28
CASSQAPGPRAGSNQPQHF | NA | TRBJ1-5 | TRBV4-1
CASSATVDEQYF | NA | TRBJ2-7 | TRBV27
CASSIGSPSGPSYEQYF | TRBD2 | TRBJ2-7 | TRBV19
CASSGQLDTDTQYF | NA | TRBJ2-3 | TRBV2
CSVERPPKNNEQFF | NA | TRBJ2-1 | TRBV29-1
CASSLEGSSYEQYF | NA | TRBJ2-7 | TRBV11-3
CASGTGSEAFF | NA | TRBJ1-1 | TRBV9
CASRDGTSGMLVDTQYF | TRBD2 | TRBJ2-3 | TRBV11-2